This record covers a single TCR beta chain. Its antigen is as yet unknown. The protocol was immunoSEQ multiplex PCR, while the TCRdb copy is restricted to in-frame clones and leaves out a portion. The table shows roughly 150,000 clones, with approximately 88% occurring only once. Trimming removed 6 bases at V and 5 bases at J, with 11 bases between. The V gene's germline CDR1 is MNHEY and CDR2 SVGEGT. The CDR3 covers 13 residues. This sample was taken from a study of T cell responses to AZD1222 COVID-19 vaccine. General study findings and limits: Only six or seven AZD1222 recipients tested seropositive at baseline.

The source was peripheral blood, collected on day 0 of AZD1222 vaccination. This rearrangement joins TRBV6-2 or TRBV6-3 to TRBJ2-1; TRBD1 might be the D (7 bases). The TCR comes from an adult in good health. CDR3 region: CASSRGVDNEQFF. For the CDR3, the DNA is TGTGCCAGCAGCAGGGGGGTCGACAATGAGCAGTTCTTC.